The 28 T cell receptor beta chains listed next were all sequenced from one sample in a study of blood T cells in healthy people across ages. The use of a sample-barcoded 5' primer and a J-beta primer mix characterized a second PCR of 7 to 11 cycles. MiXCR was run by TCRdb on the 5' RACE reads, yielding one entry per CDR3 protein. This sample has 760,000 or so distinct CDR3 sequences; 25% occur once, and the top ten carry 9.4%. These sequences were also reported in another study, on T cells of mothers and their children.

Sequenced material: blood. These receptor sequences come from a boy aged 10-17 years in good health.

The V and J genes are TRBV3-1 and TRBJ1-1; D ambiguous. CDR3 length: 13 residues. Per germline, CDR1 LGHDT and CDR2 YNNKEL (reference sequence). V shed 5 bases and J shed 3 bases, with 10 bases lying between them. The CDR3 region has the DNA TGTGCCAGCAGCTGGGAGGAGGACACTGAAGCTTTCTTT. It encodes CASSWEEDTEAFF.

CDR3 nucleotides: TGTGCCAGCAGAATCGGAAATGAAAAACTGTTTTTT. This codes for CASRIGNEKLFF. The chain carries TRBV12-3 or TRBV12-4 and TRBJ1-4, with D uncertain. V was cut by 6 bases and J by 5 bases, with 7 bases left in between. The CDR3 is 12 amino acids.

The rearrangement joins TRBV2 to TRBJ1-5; 7 nucleotides line up with TRBD1. Germline CDR1 is SNHLY and CDR2 is FYNNEI. V lost 3 bases to trimming and J lost 5 bases; unmatched junction nucleotides: 4. The CDR3 length is 14 residues. This CDR3 reads CASSEPGGDQPQHF. In DNA, the CDR3 is TGTGCCAGCAGTGAGCCAGGGGGAGATCAGCCCCAGCATTTT. The full variable domain, in which reference TRBV2 and TRBJ1-5 provide the parts outside the CDR3, is EPEVTQTPSHQVTQMGQEVILRCVPISNHLYFYWYRQILGQKVEFLVSFYNNEISEKSEIFDDQFSVERPDGSNFTLKIRSTKLEDSAMYFCASSEPGGDQPQHFGDGTRLSIL.

This clonotype was picked up a small number of times. The rearrangement links TRBV28 to TRBJ2-5, with 8 bases identical to TRBD1. CDR1 and CDR2 (germline): MDHEN, SYDVKM. The CDR3 totals 15 residues. After removal of 1 base from V and 11 bases from J, the junction contained 12 bases not matched to a gene. The CDR3 DNA reads as TGTGCCAGCAGTTTATTGACAGGACAGGGCCCTTTTCAGTACTTC. It specifies CASSLLTGQGPFQYF.

This clonotype was seen only a few times. This rearrangement joins TRBV12-3 or TRBV12-4 to TRBJ1-1; no definite D call. This CDR3 has 16 residues. Trimming removed 3 bases from V and 1 base from J, with 15 bases in between. The CDR3 region is CASSLVYRRQNTEAFF. CDR3 sequence (DNA): TGTGCCAGCAGTTTGGTATACCGTAGACAGAACACTGAAGCTTTCTTT.

The rearrangement joins TRBV20-1 to TRBJ2-5; no definite D call. The end of the DNA aligns better with TRBJ2-7, so the J call may be wrong. Germline-derived CDR1 and CDR2 are DFQATT and SNEGSKA (reference sequence). This CDR3 contains 17 residues. The CDR3 region is CSARDEAPAYLPYEQYF. CDR3 coding DNA: TGCAGTGCTAGAGATGAAGCCCCCGCTTACCTCCCCTACGAGCAGTACTTC.

The CDR3 DNA follows: TGTGCCAGCAGTTGGGACAGGGCAACAGATACGCAGTATTTT. It yields the protein CASSWDRATDTQYF. The J gene is TRBJ2-3, the V gene TRBV12-3 or TRBV12-4; TRBD1 aligns across 9 bases. The V segment lost 4 bases and the J segment 3 bases; nucleotides outside the gene matches: 2. This CDR3 contains 14 residues.

A few counts support this clonotype. This chain links TRBV6-5 with TRBJ1-1; no clear D gene. This CDR3 spans 13 amino acids. The V and J ends lost 7 bases and 1 base respectively, with 10 bases between them. Germline CDR1 MNHEY, CDR2 SVGAGI. CDR3 protein: CASTPPGNTEAFF. The CDR3 DNA sequence: TGTGCCAGCACCCCTCCAGGGAACACTGAAGCTTTCTTT.

V and J are TRBV29-1 and TRBJ1-2; unclear D gene. CDR3 length: 14 amino acids. Trimming cost V 2 bases and J 3 bases, with 13 bases left between them. CDR1 and CDR2 (germline): SQVTM, ANQGSEA. CDR3 bases: TGCAGCGTTGAACCCCGTGTTAGCTACTATGGCTACACCTTC. It is translated as CSVEPRVSYYGYTF.

V gene TRBV6-2 or TRBV6-3 combines with J gene TRBJ1-6; D not resolved. The germline V and J ends were trimmed by 3 bases and 7 bases, with 10 bases remaining between them. CDR3 length: 14 residues. Germline lookup yields CDR1 MNHEY and CDR2 SVGEGT. The CDR3, as DNA: TGTGCCAGCAGTTATCCGGACGGAAATTCACCCCTCCACTTT. Translation: CASSYPDGNSPLHF.

V is TRBV5-5 and J is TRBJ2-5, with 8 nucleotides matching TRBD1. Gene TRBJ2-1 matches the end of the DNA better, so the J call may be wrong. The germline gives CDR1 SGHKS, CDR2 YYEKEE (reference sequence). The CDR3 spans 16 residues. CDR3 in amino acids: CASSPRGRDRDNEQFF. For the CDR3, the DNA is TGTGCCAGCAGCCCCAGGGGGCGGGACCGGGACAATGAGCAGTTCTTC.

This clonotype was recorded a few times. J is TRBJ1-1 and V is TRBV29-1; possible D gene TRBD1, 6 bases. Germline CDR1 and CDR2: SQVTM and ANQGSEA. Trimming took off 6 bases at V and 3 bases at J, with 14 bases between the two ends. This CDR3 has 13 amino acids. CDR3 nucleotide sequence: TGCAGCGTCCGAGATACAGGGTACACTGAAGCTTTCTTT. It specifies CSVRDTGYTEAFF. Full variable domain (missing parts from reference TRBV29-1 and TRBJ1-1): SAVISQKPSRDICQRGTSLTIQCQVDSQVTMMFWYRQQPGQSLTLIATANQGSEATYESGFVIDKFPISRPNLTFSTLTVSNMSPEDSSIYLCSVRDTGYTEAFFGQGTRLTVV.

This clonotype appeared a few times. This chain joins TRBV5-1 and TRBJ2-6; D is ambiguous. Between the trimmed V and J ends, which lost 6 bases and 0 bases, there was a span of 10 bases. Germline V gene lookup returns CDR1 SGHRS and CDR2 YFSETQ. CDR3 size: 15 residues. The CDR3 loop is CASTPSGSGANVLTF. CDR3 in DNA: TGCGCCAGCACCCCCTCTGGCTCTGGGGCCAACGTCCTGACTTTC.

In its sample, this clonotype was seen a few times. The J gene is TRBJ2-5, the V gene TRBV10-1; 7 nucleotides line up with TRBD1. The CDR3 has 14 amino acids. Germline CDR1 and CDR2: WNHNN and SYGVQD (reference sequence). V trimming: 6 bases; J trimming: 4 bases; junction bases outside the gene matches: 8. DNA for the CDR3: TGCGCCAGCAGCGTTGACAGGGATCGAGAGACCCAGTACTTC. Residues: CASSVDRDRETQYF.

The chain links TRBV6-1 to TRBJ1-5, with D unresolved. This CDR3 spans 13 amino acids. V was pared by 5 bases and J by 3 bases, with 8 bases between. Germline values: CDR1 MNHNS, CDR2 SASEGT. CDR3 in amino acids: CASSTRNNQPQHF. CDR3 nucleotides: TGTGCCAGCAGTACAAGGAACAATCAGCCCCAGCATTTT.

This clonotype was seen more than once but under ten times. The chain recombines TRBV11-2 with TRBJ2-7; TRBD1 might be the D (7 bases). Germline CDR1 and CDR2: SGHAT and FQNNGV. Trimming pared 1 base from V and 5 bases from J, leaving 15 bases between. This CDR3 comprises 15 residues. The CDR3: CASSLGTGGRDEQYF. The CDR3 nucleotides are TGTGCCAGCAGCTTAGGGACAGGAGGGAGAGACGAGCAGTACTTC.

This chain joins TRBV15 and TRBJ1-4; D is ambiguous. V was cut by 5 bases and J by 6 bases, with 16 bases left in between. CDR3 length equals 15 residues. Germline V gene sequence: CDR1 LNHNV, CDR2 YYDKDF (reference sequence). This CDR3 is CATSPQWRSDEKLFF. For the CDR3, the DNA is TGTGCCACCAGCCCCCAATGGCGGAGTGATGAAAAACTGTTTTTT.

The chain has TRBV18 and TRBJ1-4, with TRBD1 matching 7 bases. The CDR3 spans 16 residues. V lost 4 bases to trimming and J lost 7 bases; unmatched junction nucleotides: 12. The germline V gene has CDR1 KGHSH and CDR2 LQKENI. The CDR3 coding sequence is TGTGCCAGCTCACTACCCCCGACAGGGCGTGGTGAAAAACTGTTTTTT. Protein: CASSLPPTGRGEKLFF.

The chain has TRBV4-3 and TRBJ1-1; D unclear. The V end was cut by 0 bases, the J end by 4 bases, with 12 bases between. There are 15 residues in the CDR3. Germline V gene data show CDR1 as LGHNA and CDR2 as YSLEER. CDR3 residues: CASSQESNTGTEAFF. The CDR3 DNA reads as TGCGCCAGCAGCCAAGAGAGTAATACGGGCACTGAAGCTTTCTTT.

The J gene is TRBJ2-5, the V gene TRBV7-9; D perhaps matches TRBD2 (5 bases). The tail of the sequence fits TRBJ2-1 better, so the J call may be wrong. Germline-derived CDR1 and CDR2 are SEHNR and FQNEAQ (reference sequence). The CDR3 consists of 12 residues. The CDR3 sequence: CASSSMEEEQFF. DNA of the CDR3: TGTGCCAGCAGCTCAATGGAGGAAGAGCAGTTCTTC.

The chain employs TRBV4-3 and TRBJ2-1, with D maybe TRBD2 (7 bases). This CDR3 is 15 amino acids long. Germline lookup yields CDR1 LGHNA and CDR2 YSLEER. Trimming removed 0 bases at V and 8 bases at J, with 14 bases between. The DNA for the CDR3 is TGCGCCAGCAGCCAAGAGGGGAGGGGGTGGGATGAGCAGTTCTTC. Protein: CASSQEGRGWDEQFF.

The chain joins TRBV29-1 to TRBJ2-1, with 10 bases matching TRBD2. The CDR3 spans 15 residues. Trimming cost V 4 bases and J 5 bases; bases outside gene matches: 8. CDR1 is SQVTM and CDR2 is ANQGSEA in the germline V gene. CDR3 in amino acids: CSVGSWTSGNNEQFF. In nucleotides, the CDR3 is TGCAGCGTTGGGTCGTGGACTAGCGGTAACAATGAGCAGTTCTTC.

With respect to this clonotype: This may arise from a read error, as a much more abundant clone is one base away. The chain is built from TRBV7-2 and TRBJ2-5; 7 bases align to TRBD2. TRBJ2-1 explains the end of the DNA better; the J call may be wrong. The CDR3 runs 16 residues. Looked up from germline, CDR1 is SGHTA and CDR2 is FQGNSA. CDR3 amino acids: CACTATPSGVYNEQFF. In DNA, the CDR3 is TGTGCCTGCACCGCGACCCCCAGCGGGGTGTACAATGAGCAGTTCTTC.

The chain joins TRBV6-6 to TRBJ2-7; weak D call: TRBD1 (5 bases). Germline V gives CDR1 MNHNY, CDR2 SVGAGI (reference sequence). Deletions cut 5 bases from V and 6 bases from J, with 8 bases between. CDR3 length: 11 residues. CDR3 in amino acids: CASSTGSEQYV. In DNA form, the CDR3 reads TGTGCCAGCAGTACAGGTTCCGAGCAGTACGTC.

This clonotype appeared a few times. The J gene is TRBJ1-5, the V gene TRBV28; unclear D gene. This CDR3 contains 13 residues. The V end lost 5 bases, the J end lost 6 bases, and 11 bases lay between the germline ends. The V gene's germline CDR1 is MDHEN and CDR2 SYDVKM. CDR3 DNA: TGTGCCAGCAGTCCTCCTTCAGGTCAGCCCCAGCATTTT. Translation: CASSPPSGQPQHF.

The genes are TRBV6-5 and TRBJ2-7; D may be TRBD1 (5 bases). Per germline, CDR1 MNHEY and CDR2 SVGAGI. The CDR3 consists of 16 residues. V was shortened by 4 bases and J by 2 bases, with 18 bases between the two germline ends. DNA for the CDR3: TGTGCCAGCAGTTCCGATCCCCGAGTAGGGGCCTACGAGCAGTACTTC. Translating gives CASSSDPRVGAYEQYF.

Only a few counts were recorded for this clonotype. The chain carries TRBV7-2 and TRBJ1-2; D gene uncertain. V was clipped by 4 bases and J by 4 bases, with 16 bases between them. Germline-derived CDR1 and CDR2 are SGHTA and FQGNSA. The CDR3 covers 15 residues. CDR3 nucleotide sequence: TGTGCCAGCAGCTCGGTAGAATCTATCCTCTATGGCTACACCTTC. This translates into CASSSVESILYGYTF.

The chain employs TRBV5-1 and TRBJ2-1, with 9 bases aligning to TRBD2. CDR3 length: 13 residues. V lost 5 bases, J lost 15 bases, and 12 bases stayed unmatched. Germline CDR1 SGHRS, CDR2 YFSETQ. The CDR3 nucleotides read TGCGCCAGCAGAAGGGAATCGCGGGAGGGCCGGTTCTTC. This translates into CASRRESREGRFF.